These 9 T cell receptor beta chains were sequenced from one sample in a study of Graves' ophthalmopathy and Graves' hyperthyroidism. As the template, RNA transcripts were used to amplify TCR beta CDR3 regions. HTBI primers were used in a first-round RT-PCR, which preceded a second-round multiplex PCR. MiXCR, applied by TCRdb to the multiplex PCR reads, yields one record per CDR3 protein. This sample carries approximately 1.2 million distinct CDR3 sequences, about 36% of them seen once, and the ten largest clones take around 10%. What was sequenced was peripheral blood or thyroid tissue (not recorded which). These receptors originate from an adult man with Graves' hyperthyroidism.

This chain connects TRBV30 to TRBJ1-3; perhaps TRBD1 as D (6 bases). This CDR3 contains 14 residues. V was cut by 3 bases and J by 2 bases, with 11 bases left in between. Germline V gene sequence: CDR1 GTSNPN, CDR2 SVGIG (reference sequence). As DNA, the CDR3 is TGTGCCTGGAGAAAAGGGGGGGCTGGAAACACCATATATTTT. Protein sequence: CAWRKGGAGNTIYF.

This rearrangement joins TRBV28 to TRBJ2-7, with D perhaps TRBD1 (5 bases). There are 14 residues in the CDR3. V shed 3 bases and J shed 7 bases, with 16 bases lying between them. Germline V gene data show CDR1 as MDHEN and CDR2 as SYDVKM. CDR3 coding DNA: TGTGCCAGCAGTTTGACAGCTGGCCCGGGTGAGCAGTACTTC. Translating gives CASSLTAGPGEQYF.

This chain uses TRBV10-3 with TRBJ2-7; D gene unclear. Trimming removed 5 bases from V and 3 bases from J, with 11 bases in between. Germline V gives CDR1 ENHRY, CDR2 SYGVKD. This CDR3 has 13 amino acids. CDR3 sequence reads: CAISYLSSYEQYF. The CDR3 bases are TGTGCCATCAGTTACCTCTCTAGCTACGAGCAGTACTTC.

This clonotype was recorded once. Since the CDR3 does not end with the conserved phenylalanine or tryptophan, this likely comes from a read error. The chain joins TRBV15 to TRBJ1-1; 8 bases fit TRBD1. V was clipped by 8 bases and J by 4 bases; unmatched bases: 6. CDR3 length: 13 residues. Germline V gene sequence: CDR1 LNHNV, CDR2 YYDKDF (reference sequence). In nucleotides, the CDR3 is TGTGCCACCCGACAGGGGTCAATCACTGAAGCTTTCTCT. This gives the protein CATRQGSITEAFS.

This clonotype has a handful of counts. CDR3 sequence: CASSYGTMNTGELFF. CDR3 DNA sequence: TGTGCCAGCAGTTACGGGACTATGAACACCGGGGAGCTGTTTTTT. The rearrangement uses TRBV2 and TRBJ2-2; 7 bases fit TRBD2. The CDR3 runs to 15 residues. The germline V gene has CDR1 SNHLY and CDR2 FYNNEI. Germline trimming cut 5 bases from V and 1 base from J; bases unmatched to any gene: 4.

The gene calls are TRBV10-3 and TRBJ2-5; tentative D call: TRBD1 (6 bases). CDR1 is ENHRY and CDR2 is SYGVKD in the germline V gene. Between the trimmed V and J ends, which lost 8 bases and 0 bases, there was a span of 10 bases. The CDR3 runs to 13 residues. CDR3 sequence: CAIGQGNQETQYF. In DNA, the CDR3 is TGTGCCATCGGGCAGGGGAACCAAGAGACCCAGTACTTC.

V is TRBV7-8 and J is TRBJ1-6; D is uncertain. Germline V gene lookup returns CDR1 SGHVS and CDR2 FQNEAQ. The CDR3 covers 12 residues. V lost 5 bases and J lost 9, with 8 bases in between. CDR3 sequence: CASSVDTSPLHF. The CDR3 region has the DNA TGTGCCAGCAGCGTAGACACTTCACCCCTCCACTTT.

The rearrangement uses TRBV15 and TRBJ2-5; TRBD2 matches at 8 bases. This CDR3 is 16 amino acids long. V lost 10 bases, J lost 4 bases, and 17 bases stayed unmatched. Germline assignment: CDR1 LNHNV and CDR2 YYDKDF (reference sequence). The CDR3 sequence: CASRALGGEFRETQYF. The CDR3 nucleotides are TGTGCCAGCAGGGCACTCGGGGGGGAGTTCAGAGAGACCCAGTACTTC.

This clonotype was seen only a few times. DNA of the CDR3: TGCGCCAGCGCAGGGGGCGGTATTCTCAGTGGCTACACCTTC. As protein: CASAGGGILSGYTF. The chain combines TRBV5-1 with TRBJ1-2, with 8 nucleotides matching TRBD1. The CDR3 has 14 residues. From germline, CDR1 is SGHRS and CDR2 YFSETQ. V trimming: 7 bases; J trimming: 7 bases; junction bases outside the gene matches: 12. The full variable domain, rest sourced from reference TRBV5-1 and TRBJ1-2, is KAGVTQTPRYLIKTRGQQVTLSCSPISGHRSVSWYQQTPGQGLQFLFEYFSETQRNKGNFPGRFSGRQFSNSRSEMNVSTLELGDSALYLCASAGGGILSGYTFGSGTRLTVV.